This is a list of T cell receptor beta chains from one sample in a study of OX40 agonist ivuxolimab in advanced cancers. The table came from immunoSEQ multiplex PCR; TCRdb's copy has only in-frame clones and leaves some out. This table has approximately 6,000 clones, roughly 88% appearing once. Sequencing was performed on CD4+ or CD8+ T cells sorted from blood, taken in a trial of the OX40 agonist ivuxolimab. The receptors stem from an adult with an advanced solid tumor such as melanoma, head and neck, liver or kidney cancer. The CDR3 runs from the conserved cysteine through the conserved F or W. The D gene is left open where the match is weak. The listing skips clone size in some rows; elsewhere it reads once, few, many or a size class.

TRBV25-1	TRBJ2-5	NA	NA	CASSGETQYF	TGTGCCAGCAGCGGAGAGACCCAGTACTTC
TRBV9	TRBJ2-1	NA	NA	CASSSDPQGYNEQFF	TGTGCCAGCAGCTCCGACCCACAGGGATACAATGAGCAGTTCTTC
TRBV4-1	TRBJ2-7	NA	NA	CASSQVNDASSYEQYF	TGCGCCAGCAGCCAGGTTAACGACGCGAGCTCCTACGAGCAGTACTTC
TRBV2	TRBJ1-5	NA	NA	CASSAGAANQPQHF	TGTGCCAGCAGCGCCGGGGCAGCTAATCAGCCCCAGCATTTT
TRBV11-2	TRBJ2-7	TRBD1	once	CASSFGWTGELDEQYF	TGTGCCAGCAGCTTCGGGTGGACAGGGGAATTGGACGAGCAGTACTTC
TRBV13	TRBJ2-7	TRBD2	once	CASESGGSYEQYF	TGTGCCAGCGAATCGGGGGGATCCTACGAGCAGTACTTC
TRBV9	TRBJ2-7	NA	once	CASSVASGAEQYF	TGTGCCAGCAGCGTAGCTTCGGGAGCCGAGCAGTACTTC
TRBV5-1	TRBJ1-6	NA	NA	CASSLYSTGSYNSPLHF	TGCGCCAGCAGCTTGTACTCTACGGGCTCCTATAATTCACCCCTCCACTTT
TRBV5-5	TRBJ2-1	NA	NA	CASATAPYNEQFF	TGTGCCAGCGCCACGGCCCCTTACAATGAGCAGTTCTTC
TRBV27	TRBJ2-3	TRBD2	NA	CASSLGLAADTQYF	TGTGCCAGCAGTTTGGGACTAGCAGCAGATACGCAGTATTTT
TRBV7-6	TRBJ1-2	NA	NA	CASRKTYGYTF	TGTGCCAGCAGAAAGACCTATGGCTACACCTTC
TRBV6-6	TRBJ1-4	NA	few	CASRPKPGAAELFF	TGTGCCAGCAGACCCAAACCAGGGGCGGCTGAACTGTTTTTT
TRBV27	TRBJ1-1	NA	NA	CASSLSWALGTEAFF	TGTGCCAGCAGTTTGAGTTGGGCCCTGGGGACTGAAGCTTTCTTT
TRBV27	TRBJ1-1	NA	NA	CASWRRQNTEAFF	TGTGCCAGCTGGAGGCGACAGAACACTGAAGCTTTCTTT
TRBV5-4	TRBJ1-2	NA	NA	CASSPGDGYTF	TGTGCCAGCAGCCCAGGGGATGGCTACACCTTC
TRBV29-1	TRBJ2-7	TRBD2	NA	CSVLTSGSTYEQYF	TGCAGCGTTCTGACTAGCGGGAGCACCTACGAGCAGTACTTC
TRBV7-9	TRBJ2-7	NA	NA	CASSWQNSVSYEQYF	TGTGCCAGCAGCTGGCAAAACAGCGTTTCCTACGAGCAGTACTTC
TRBV5-1	TRBJ2-3	TRBD1	NA	CASSRDRERADTQYF	TGCGCCAGCAGCCGGGACAGGGAGCGAGCAGATACGCAGTATTTT
TRBV9	TRBJ2-3	TRBD2	once	CASSVDGRDTDTQYF	TGTGCCAGCAGCGTAGACGGGAGGGACACAGATACGCAGTATTTT
TRBV27	TRBJ2-7	TRBD1	NA	CASSLARRGYEQYF	TGTGCCAGCAGTTTAGCCCGCAGGGGGTACGAGCAGTACTTC
TRBV28	TRBJ2-1	NA	NA	CASSSGGPYNEQFF	TGTGCCAGCAGTTCCGGGGGACCCTACAATGAGCAGTTCTTC
TRBV6-5	TRBJ2-2	NA	once	CASRETGTGELFF	TGTGCCAGCAGAGAGACAGGCACCGGGGAGCTGTTTTTT
TRBV5-1	TRBJ2-3	TRBD2	NA	CASSWGLAGGDTQYF	TGCGCCAGCAGCTGGGGACTAGCGGGGGGAGATACGCAGTATTTT
TRBV13	TRBJ2-5	NA	NA	CASSIRQEGETQYF	TGTGCCAGCAGCATTAGACAGGAGGGAGAGACCCAGTACTTC
TRBV10-3	TRBJ2-7	NA	NA	CAISETGDEQYF	TGTGCCATCAGTGAGACAGGAGACGAGCAGTACTTC
TRBV14	TRBJ1-4	NA	NA	CASSPAGVKLFF	TGTGCCAGCAGCCCAGCTGGTGTAAAGCTGTTTTTT
TRBV27	TRBJ2-1	TRBD2	once	CAIRALAGSYNEQFF	TGTGCCATCAGGGCCTTAGCGGGATCGTACAATGAGCAGTTCTTC
TRBV27	TRBJ1-2	NA	NA	CASRKTLGTFYGYTF	TGTGCCAGCAGAAAGACACTCGGGACGTTCTATGGCTACACCTTC
TRBV6-5	TRBJ2-1	NA	few	CASSYSGNNNEQFF	TGTGCCAGCAGTTACTCCGGCAATAACAATGAGCAGTTCTTC
TRBV27	TRBJ2-7	NA	once	CASSFTGNYEQYF	TGTGCCAGCAGTTTTACAGGTAACTACGAGCAGTACTTC
TRBV30	TRBJ2-5	TRBD1	once	CASRTGEGETQYF	TGTGCCTCCCGGACAGGGGAAGGGGAGACCCAGTACTTC
TRBV28	TRBJ1-1	NA	NA	CASRGREGLNTEAFF	TGTGCCAGCAGGGGAAGGGAGGGACTGAACACTGAAGCTTTCTTT
TRBV6-5	TRBJ2-1	NA	NA	CASSYTELLADEQFF	TGTGCCAGCAGTTACACCGAGTTACTAGCCGATGAGCAGTTCTTC
TRBV7-6	TRBJ2-1	NA	NA	CASSLAVGAEQFF	TGTGCCAGCAGCCTGGCGGTCGGGGCCGAGCAGTTCTTC
TRBV13	TRBJ2-5	NA	once	CASSFGGKQETQYF	TGTGCCAGCAGCTTCGGGGGTAAACAAGAGACCCAGTACTTC
TRBV5-1	TRBJ1-4	NA	NA	CASSWGDGRGNEKLFF	TGCGCCAGCAGCTGGGGTGATGGCAGGGGAAACGAAAAACTGTTTTTT
TRBV29-1	TRBJ2-1	TRBD2	NA	CSVDPAGANNEQFF	TGCAGCGTTGATCCGGCGGGAGCAAACAATGAGCAGTTCTTC
TRBV28	TRBJ1-1	NA	NA	CASSSRSGLNTEAFF	TGTGCCAGCAGTTCAAGATCAGGTTTGAACACTGAAGCTTTCTTT
TRBV5-1	TRBJ2-1	TRBD2	NA	CASSFLAGSYNEQFF	TGCGCCAGCAGCTTCCTAGCGGGCTCCTACAATGAGCAGTTCTTC
TRBV5-6	TRBJ2-2	TRBD1	NA	CASFGQADTGELFF	TGTGCCAGTTTTGGACAGGCGGACACCGGGGAGCTGTTTTTT
TRBV28	TRBJ2-1	NA	NA	CASSFPPGSSGFVNEQFF	TGTGCCAGCAGTTTTCCCCCCGGCTCGAGCGGGTTCGTGAATGAGCAGTTCTTC
TRBV5-6	TRBJ1-1	NA	NA	CASSAGTIYEAFF	TGTGCCAGCAGCGCCGGGACAATCTATGAAGCTTTCTTT
TRBV27	TRBJ2-7	NA	NA	CASSFYWGDYEQYF	TGTGCCAGCAGTTTTTACTGGGGTGACTACGAGCAGTACTTC
TRBV10-2	TRBJ1-5	NA	NA	CASSGGGDSNQPQHF	TGCGCCAGCAGTGGGGGTGGGGATAGCAATCAGCCCCAGCATTTT
TRBV13	TRBJ2-7	NA	NA	CASSLGRDYEQYF	TGTGCCAGCAGCTTAGGCCGGGACTACGAGCAGTACTTC
TRBV5-1	TRBJ2-3	TRBD2	NA	CASSLGEGLGTDTQYF	TGCGCCAGCAGCTTGGGGGAGGGCCTCGGCACAGATACGCAGTATTTT
TRBV2	TRBJ2-1	TRBD2	NA	CASSAGTSGLYNEQFF	TGTGCCAGCAGCGCCGGGACTAGCGGACTCTACAATGAGCAGTTCTTC
TRBV28	TRBJ2-7	TRBD2	NA	CAAQLAEPYEQYF	TGTGCCGCTCAACTAGCGGAGCCCTACGAGCAGTACTTC
TRBV27	TRBJ1-2	TRBD1	NA	CASRDRADYGYTF	TGTGCCAGCCGGGACAGGGCAGACTATGGCTACACCTTC
TRBV27	TRBJ1-4	NA	NA	CASSLRPTAGEKLFF	TGTGCCAGCAGTTTACGACCGACGGCGGGGGAAAAACTGTTTTTT
TRBV6-4	TRBJ2-1	TRBD1	NA	CARETGGGHEQFF	TGTGCCAGAGAGACAGGGGGTGGACATGAGCAGTTCTTC
TRBV25-1	TRBJ2-2	NA	NA	CASSESQTGNTGELFF	TGTGCCAGCAGTGAATCCCAGACAGGGAACACCGGGGAGCTGTTTTTT
TRBV6-5	TRBJ2-1	TRBD2	NA	CASIEGTSGYNEQFF	TGTGCCAGCATTGAGGGAACTAGCGGCTACAATGAGCAGTTCTTC
TRBV9	TRBJ2-2	TRBD2	NA	CASSVVSGSAPGELFF	TGTGCCAGCAGCGTAGTGAGCGGGAGTGCCCCCGGGGAGCTGTTTTTT
TRBV19	TRBJ1-5	TRBD1	NA	CASSLEGQGHQPQHF	TGTGCCAGTAGCCTTGAGGGACAGGGACATCAGCCCCAGCATTTT